Listed below are T cell receptor beta chains from one sample, sequenced in a study of T cell responses to AZD1222 COVID-19 vaccine. Clones were read by immunoSEQ multiplex PCR, and TCRdb kept only the in-frame ones, dropping some. The table shows some 140,000 clones, with roughly nine tenths occurring only once. This sample comprised peripheral blood, obtained on day 0 of MenACWY control vaccination. These receptors all stem from an adult in good health. Each CDR3 is given with its conserved first and last residue. Fields, in order: clone size, V gene, D gene, J gene, CDR3 DNA, CDR3 protein. D genes are given only for firm matches. Some rows mark clone size as missing; the rest say once, few, many or name a class of expanded clone.

size: -
V: TRBV1
D: -
J: TRBJ2-5
DNA: TGCACCAGCAGCCCGCAAAGCGGGGGGAAAGAGACCCAGTACTTC
CDR3: CTSSPQSGGKETQYF

size: -
V: TRBV6-5
D: TRBD1
J: TRBJ1-5
DNA: TGTGCCAGCAGGGGGACAGGGGATATGCAGCCCCAGCATTTT
CDR3: CASRGTGDMQPQHF

size: -
V: TRBV7-8
D: -
J: TRBJ1-2
DNA: TGTGCCAGCAGCTTAGGGCACACTAACTATGGCTACACCTTC
CDR3: CASSLGHTNYGYTF

size: -
V: TRBV4-2
D: TRBD2
J: TRBJ2-3
DNA: TGTGCCAGCAGCGTGGCTAGCGGGGCTTCCACAGATACGCAGTATTTT
CDR3: CASSVASGASTDTQYF

size: -
V: TRBV5-1
D: TRBD1
J: TRBJ1-3
DNA: TGCGCCAGCAGCTTGGGAGGGACAGCAACTTTCTCTGGAAACACCATATATTTT
CDR3: CASSLGGTATFSGNTIYF

size: -
V: TRBV18
D: TRBD1
J: TRBJ2-1
DNA: TGTGCCAGCTCATTCAAAGGGACAGGGCACGGGGAGCAGTTCTTC
CDR3: CASSFKGTGHGEQFF

size: -
V: TRBV12-3/TRBV12-4
D: -
J: TRBJ1-1
DNA: TGTGCCAGCAGTTTAGGAGGGCACACTGAAGCTTTCTTT
CDR3: CASSLGGHTEAFF

size: few
V: TRBV19
D: -
J: TRBJ1-5
DNA: TGTGCCAGTAGGACCACAGGCGGGGCCTCAGCCCGTAATCAGCCCCAGCATTTT
CDR3: CASRTTGGASARNQPQHF

size: -
V: TRBV18
D: -
J: TRBJ1-3
DNA: TGTGCCAGCTCACCCGCCGGGACCTCTGGAAACACCATATATTTT
CDR3: CASSPAGTSGNTIYF

size: once
V: TRBV19
D: TRBD2
J: TRBJ2-1
DNA: TGTGCCAGTAGGCGGGAGGTTGAGCAGTTCTTC
CDR3: CASRREVEQFF

size: -
V: TRBV7-9
D: -
J: TRBJ1-1
DNA: TGTGCCAGCAGCTTAGTTGGGGATGAAGCTTTCTTT
CDR3: CASSLVGDEAFF

size: -
V: TRBV10-2
D: TRBD1
J: TRBJ2-2
DNA: TGCGCCAGCAAGGCTGGGACAGGACGCACCGGGGAGCTGTTTTTT
CDR3: CASKAGTGRTGELFF

size: -
V: TRBV7-6
D: -
J: TRBJ2-2
DNA: TGTGCCAGCAGCTCGACCGCCACGAGCACCGGGGAGCTGTTTTTT
CDR3: CASSSTATSTGELFF

size: -
V: TRBV19
D: -
J: TRBJ1-5
DNA: TGTGCCAGTAGTAAACCCCCCGAGGAGCGTCCCCAGCATTTT
CDR3: CASSKPPEERPQHF

size: once
V: TRBV7-9
D: TRBD1
J: TRBJ1-1
DNA: TGTGCCAGCACCTGGGACAGAAACACTGAAGCTTTCTTT
CDR3: CASTWDRNTEAFF

size: -
V: TRBV6-1
D: -
J: TRBJ2-4
DNA: TGTGCCAGCAGTGAATATTCAGGTCCTATAGCCAAAAACATTCAGTACTTC
CDR3: CASSEYSGPIAKNIQYF

size: -
V: TRBV18
D: -
J: TRBJ1-1
DNA: TGTGCCAGCTCATACATCGGGGGGGCTGAAGCTTTCTTT
CDR3: CASSYIGGAEAFF

size: -
V: TRBV7-2
D: -
J: TRBJ1-5
DNA: TGTGCCAGCAGTACCGGGACACGAGAAAATCAGCCCCAGCATTTT
CDR3: CASSTGTRENQPQHF

size: -
V: TRBV7-2
D: TRBD1
J: TRBJ1-4
DNA: TGTGCCAGCAGCTTAGTAGGGGGCTGGGAAAAACTGTTTTTT
CDR3: CASSLVGGWEKLFF

size: -
V: TRBV5-1
D: -
J: TRBJ2-2
DNA: TGCGCCAGCAGCACGGACGGAAGCTCGAACACCGGGGAGCTGTTTTTT
CDR3: CASSTDGSSNTGELFF

size: few
V: TRBV7-2
D: TRBD2
J: TRBJ2-7
DNA: TGTGCCAGCAGCTTAGGACTAGCGGGAGCCTACGAGCAGTACTTC
CDR3: CASSLGLAGAYEQYF

size: -
V: TRBV15
D: -
J: TRBJ1-5
DNA: TGTGCCACGAGTCTCTTGGGGCAGGATTTTCAGCCCCAGCATTTT
CDR3: CATSLLGQDFQPQHF

size: -
V: TRBV7-6
D: TRBD1
J: TRBJ1-4
DNA: TGTGCCAGCAGCTTCGGGACAGGGAGTAATGAAAAACTGTTTTTT
CDR3: CASSFGTGSNEKLFF

size: -
V: TRBV19
D: -
J: TRBJ1-1
DNA: TGTGCCAGTAGGAGGGATGAAGCTTTCTTT
CDR3: CASRRDEAFF